Below are 14 T cell receptor beta chains sequenced from a single sample in a study of cytomegalovirus exposure and HLA in healthy donors. Some clones are missing from TCRdb's copy, which holds only in-frame ones; the method was immunoSEQ multiplex PCR. The sample lists approximately 230,000 clones; over 75% were seen once. The sequencing input was PBMCs. The source of these receptors is a man aged 18 to 29 in good health and CMV-seropositive.

The J gene is TRBJ2-1, the V gene TRBV28, with 12 positions matching TRBD2. Germline V gene sequence: CDR1 MDHEN, CDR2 SYDVKM. This CDR3 has 15 amino acids. V lost 7 bases to trimming and J lost 8 bases; unmatched junction nucleotides: 9. CDR3 region: CASTRLAGGPYEQFF. DNA of the CDR3: TGTGCCAGCACCCGTCTAGCGGGAGGGCCGTATGAGCAGTTCTTC.

This clone was recorded only once. The gene calls are TRBV4-1 and TRBJ2-2; 8 bases are shared with TRBD2. The germline V gene encodes CDR1 MGHRA and CDR2 YSYEKL. V trimming: 1 base; J trimming: 4 bases; junction bases outside the gene matches: 2. CDR3 length equals 15 residues. Written as DNA, the CDR3 is TGCGCCAGCAGCCAAGCGGGGGGGTTCACCGGGGAGCTGTTTTTT. Protein product: CASSQAGGFTGELFF.

The V gene is TRBV27, the J gene TRBJ1-1, with D perhaps TRBD1 (5 bases). Trimming pared 6 bases from V and 2 bases from J, leaving 13 bases between. The length of the CDR3 is 14 residues. Germline lookup yields CDR1 MNHEY and CDR2 SMNVEV (reference sequence). CDR3 in DNA: TGTGCCAGCAGCAGCCGGGACCTTAACACTGAAGCTTTCTTT. It is translated as CASSSRDLNTEAFF.

This clone was found a few times. This sequence joins TRBV6-5 and TRBJ1-2; D is ambiguous. The CDR3 is 15 residues long. Germline V lookup: CDR1 MNHEY, CDR2 SVGAGI. Deletions cut 6 bases from V and 4 bases from J, with 18 bases between. The CDR3 DNA follows: TGTGCCAGCAGACCACTGTCCGGACTCAGCTATGGCTACACCTTC. It is translated as CASRPLSGLSYGYTF.

This clone was counted once. The chain recombines TRBV25-1 with TRBJ2-1; the D is unclear. V lost 3 bases, J lost 7 bases, and 13 bases lay in between. The germline V gene encodes CDR1 MGHDK and CDR2 SYGVNS. This CDR3 region has 14 residues. The CDR3 nucleotides are TGTGCCAGCAGTGAGTCTAGAGCGTCAAATGAGCAGTTCTTC. Protein product: CASSESRASNEQFF. The entire variable domain, with the rest obtained from reference TRBV25-1 and TRBJ2-1, is as follows: EADIYQTPRYLVIGTGKKITLECSQTMGHDKMYWYQQDPGMELHLIHYSYGVNSTEKGDLSSESTVSRIRTEHFPLTLESARPSHTSQYLCASSESRASNEQFFGPGTRLTVL.

The gene calls are TRBV5-1 and TRBJ1-5; 7 bases map to TRBD1. V was clipped by 4 bases and J by 4 bases; unmatched bases: 5. The CDR3 is made up of 14 amino acids. CDR1 is SGHRS and CDR2 is YFSETQ in the germline V gene. CDR3 in DNA: TGCGCCAGCAGCCCTGGACAGGATAATCAGCCCCAGCATTTT. Protein product: CASSPGQDNQPQHF.

This chain uses TRBV9 with TRBJ2-5, with unresolved D. Germline values: CDR1 SGDLS, CDR2 YYNGEE. Deletions cut 6 bases from V and 3 bases from J, with 15 bases between. This CDR3 spans 14 amino acids. The CDR3 reads CASNVGVREETQYF. The CDR3 DNA is TGTGCCAGCAACGTTGGCGTACGCGAAGAGACCCAGTACTTC.

This clone was detected only once. The junction differs from germline at one of its ends, possibly a read error. The chain uses TRBV27 and TRBJ1-1; the D is unclear. CDR3 length: 14 amino acids. CDR1 is MNHEY and CDR2 is SMNVEV in the germline V gene (reference sequence). In DNA form, the CDR3 reads TGTGCCAGCAGTTTATCCAGAGTGAACTCTGAAGCTTTCTTT. It yields the protein CASSLSRVNSEAFF.

The chain links TRBV2 to TRBJ2-1, with D tentatively TRBD1 (5 bases). Trimming shortened V by 7 bases and J by 9 bases, and 16 bases separated the two germline ends. The CDR3 has 13 residues. Per germline, CDR1 SNHLY and CDR2 FYNNEI. The CDR3 reads CASTANQGAEQFF. The CDR3 nucleotides read TGTGCCAGCACCGCCAATCAGGGTGCTGAGCAGTTCTTC.

This chain links TRBV11-2 with TRBJ2-3; D is unclear. The CDR3 length is 12 residues. Trimming left V 5 bases short and J 6 bases short, with 9 bases between. The V gene's germline CDR1 is SGHAT and CDR2 FQNNGV. The CDR3 DNA is TGTGCCAGCAGCCCATGGCAGGATACGCAGTATTTT. This sequence encodes CASSPWQDTQYF.

This chain uses TRBV30 with TRBJ2-7, with 7 bases identical to TRBD2. Per the germline V gene, CDR1 is GTSNPN and CDR2 is SVGIG (reference sequence). This CDR3 comprises 12 residues. Trimming removed 8 bases from V and 0 bases from J; junction bases left unmatched: 4. The CDR3 DNA reads TGTGCCGGCGGCGGGGGCTCCTACGAGCAGTACTTC. Translated, it gives CAGGGGSYEQYF.

CDR3 sequence (DNA): TGCAGCGTTTTGGGCCGCGAGCTCGGGGAGCTGTTTTTT. Translation gives CSVLGRELGELFF. The chain employs TRBV29-1 and TRBJ2-2; no definite D call. The V end was cut by 5 bases, the J end by 7 bases, with 14 bases between. CDR1 and CDR2 (germline): SQVTM, ANQGSEA. CDR3 length equals 13 residues.

V gene TRBV21-1 combines with J gene TRBJ2-7; TRBD1, as called in the table, went unchecked against the DNA. TRBV21-1 is classified as a pseudogene. This CDR3 is built from 19 residues. The DNA of the CDR3 is TGTGCCAGCAGCAAAGGGGACAGGGGGCTGGCGGGGGCCTCCTACGAGCAGTACTTC. Protein product: CASSKGDRGLAGASYEQYF.

The chain has TRBV7-9 and TRBJ2-2; tentatively, D is TRBD2 (5 bases). CDR1 and CDR2 from the germline V gene are SEHNR and FQNEAQ (reference sequence). The V and J ends lost 7 bases and 6 bases respectively, with 15 bases between them. The CDR3 spans 14 residues. The CDR3 DNA is TGTGCCAGCACTAGCATTGCGGTCGCCGGGGAGCTGTTTTTT. As protein: CASTSIAVAGELFF.